This TCR beta chain comes out of a study of cytomegalovirus exposure and HLA in healthy donors. Study-wide context: Of all 398 donors who were genotyped, 81% belonged to the Caucasian-associated ancestry cluster. Study findings and constraints: Analyzed later, most CMV-associated TCR beta chains appeared HLA-restricted. Segments of the TCR beta V type were, in most cases, productive about 87% or about 30% of the time in an earlier analysis.

Turning to this clone: Its specificity is not known.

It was with 60 Vbeta and 13 Jbeta primers that the PCR ran. Assay used: immunoSEQ multiplex PCR; TCRdb lists only in-frame clones, some missing. The sample has about 210,000 clones, roughly 80% seen once. V gave up 3 bases and J gave up 4 bases, with 10 bases separating them. The CDR3 consists of 13 residues. The germline CDR1 and CDR2 sequences are SGHAT and FQNNGV. The chain is built from TRBV11-2 and TRBJ2-7, with D tentatively TRBD1 (5 bases). The sequencing sample was made of PBMCs. The source of this sequence is a man aged 40-50 years in good health and CMV-seropositive. The CDR3, as DNA: TGTGCCAGCAGCTTGGCAGGGTGGTACGAGCAGTACTTC. This codes for CASSLAGWYEQYF.